The 6 T cell receptor beta chains in this list originate from one sample, sequenced in a study of blood T cell repertoires in COVID-19. Produced via immunoSEQ multiplex PCR; TCRdb's table is partial and in-frame only. The sample includes fewer than 250,000 clones, 80% to 90% of them seen just once. Source material: peripheral blood. All receptors derive from a woman aged 45 to 65 with acute or convalescent COVID-19.

This chain uses TRBV27 with TRBJ2-5; perhaps TRBD1 as D (6 bases). V was pared by 3 bases and J by 5 bases, with 16 bases between. The CDR3 totals 15 residues. The germline V gene has CDR1 MNHEY and CDR2 SMNVEV (reference sequence). CDR3 nucleotides: TGTGCCAGCAGTTTGGGCAGGGGCGAGGCGGAGACCCAGTACTTC. Its translation: CASSLGRGEAETQYF.

The CDR3 reads CASSLAGTGMTNEKLFF. The CDR3 DNA reads TGTGCCAGCAGCTTGGCCGGGACAGGGATGACAAATGAAAAACTGTTTTTT. The rearrangement links TRBV7-9 to TRBJ1-4, with 9 bases matching TRBD1. The CDR3 loop spans 17 amino acids. Germline V gives CDR1 SEHNR, CDR2 FQNEAQ (reference sequence). Losses at the gene ends were 3 bases for V and 5 bases for J; bases not matched to a gene: 10.

This chain connects TRBV24-1 to TRBJ2-5, with 9 bases fitting TRBD2. CDR1 and CDR2 from the germline V gene are KGHDR and SFDVKD. The length of the CDR3 is 16 residues. Germline trimming cut 5 bases from V and 2 bases from J; bases unmatched to any gene: 8. The CDR3: CATSAPGTSRQETQYF. The CDR3 DNA reads as TGTGCCACCAGTGCCCCCGGGACTAGCAGACAAGAGACCCAGTACTTC.

The genes are TRBV6-5 and TRBJ1-2; 8 bases match TRBD1. CDR1 and CDR2 (germline): MNHEY, SVGAGI. The CDR3 is 15 amino acids. The V and J ends lost 2 bases and 0 bases, in that order; junction bases with no gene match: 2. CDR3 sequence: CASSYGTGANYGYTF. The CDR3 nucleotides read TGTGCCAGCAGTTACGGGACAGGAGCTAACTATGGCTACACCTTC.

J is TRBJ2-5 and V is TRBV2; the match to TRBD1 covers 7 bases. CDR3 size: 15 residues. J gave up 1 base and V 6 bases, and 8 bases lay outside the gene matches. Germline values: CDR1 SNHLY, CDR2 FYNNEI. In nucleotides, the CDR3 is TGTGCCAGCAGAAAAAACAGGGGCTCCCAAGAGACCCAGTACTTC. This translates into CASRKNRGSQETQYF.

The rearrangement joins TRBV6-6 to TRBJ2-3, with 9 positions matching TRBD1. Germline V gene data show CDR1 as MNHNY and CDR2 as SVGAGI (reference sequence). The V and J ends lost 6 bases and 4 bases, in that order; junction bases with no gene match: 2. The CDR3 runs 13 residues. CDR3 residues: CASSDRGADTQYF. The CDR3 bases are TGTGCCAGCAGCGACAGGGGGGCAGATACGCAGTATTTT.